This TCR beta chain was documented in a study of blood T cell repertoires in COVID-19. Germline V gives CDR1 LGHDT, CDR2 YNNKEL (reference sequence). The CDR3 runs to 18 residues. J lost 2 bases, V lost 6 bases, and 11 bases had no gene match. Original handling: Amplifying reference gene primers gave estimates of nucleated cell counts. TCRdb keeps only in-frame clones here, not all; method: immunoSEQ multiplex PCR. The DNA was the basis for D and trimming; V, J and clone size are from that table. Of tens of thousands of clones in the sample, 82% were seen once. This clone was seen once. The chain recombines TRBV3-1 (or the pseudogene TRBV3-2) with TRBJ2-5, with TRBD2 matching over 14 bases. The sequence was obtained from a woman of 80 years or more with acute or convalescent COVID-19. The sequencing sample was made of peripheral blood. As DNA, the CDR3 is TGTGCCAGCAGTACCGGGACTAGCGGGAGATCCGGACAAGAGACCCAGTACTTC. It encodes CASSTGTSGRSGQETQYF.